The 11 T cell receptor beta chains below come from one sample, sequenced in a study of CD8+CD57+ T cells in acquired aplastic anemia. For CDR3 and TCR beta VDJ profiling, genomic DNA was the template used. MiXCR, run by TCRdb on the reads, gives a single entry per CDR3 protein. Of 400,000 to 600,000 distinct CDR3 sequences detected, over 25% appear once; the ten largest clones hold about 0.8%. Sequencing involved patients with CD8+CD57+ cell expansion previously shown by flow cytometry. Sequencing used sorted CD4+, CD8+, or CD8+CD57+ T cells (not recorded which) from PBMCs. Receptors were obtained from a human donor with aplastic anemia.

In its sample, this clonotype was seen many times. The CDR3 DNA follows: TGTGCCAGCAGGGAACGACTAGCGGGAGACTACGAGCAGTACTTC. It encodes CASRERLAGDYEQYF. The chain joins TRBV2 to TRBJ2-7; 12 bases align to TRBD2. Germline CDR1 reads SNHLY; CDR2 reads FYNNEI. V gave up 6 bases and J gave up 3 bases; unmatched junction bases: 6. The CDR3 is 15 amino acids.

The chain uses TRBV6-1 and TRBJ2-7; D perhaps matches TRBD1 (5 bases). Per the germline V gene, CDR1 is MNHNS and CDR2 is SASEGT. The CDR3 runs to 15 residues. V dropped 2 bases and J dropped 3 bases, with 14 bases sitting between them. The CDR3 bases are TGTGCCAGCAGTGAAATGACAGCACGGGTCTACGAGCAGTACTTC. Translated: CASSEMTARVYEQYF.

This clonotype has only a few counts. The rearrangement uses TRBV20-1 and TRBJ1-2; 7 bases map to TRBD1. Germline-derived CDR1 and CDR2 are DFQATT and SNEGSKA (reference sequence). The CDR3 spans 13 residues. The J segment lost 8 bases and the V segment lost 3 bases, leaving 9 bases of the junction unmatched. CDR3 DNA sequence: TGCAGTGCTAGTGAAGGGGACAGAGAAGGCTACACCTTC. It translates to CSASEGDREGYTF.

In this sample, this clonotype turned up a few times. A read error may be the cause here, since a much bigger clone is one base away. This chain connects TRBV25-1 to TRBJ1-4; no clear D. The germline gives CDR1 MGHDK, CDR2 SYGVNS. The CDR3 has 15 residues. The CDR3 reads CAGSESEKINEKLFF. DNA for the CDR3: TGTGCCGGCAGTGAATCGGAAAAGATTAATGAAAAACTGTTTTTT.

Comment on this clonotype: A much larger clone sits a single nucleotide away, making a read error possible. The rearrangement joins TRBV15 to TRBJ1-2; TRBD1 is a possible D gene (5 bases). The CDR3 is made up of 15 amino acids. Trimming left V 5 bases short and J 4 bases short, with 17 bases between. Germline CDR1 and CDR2: LNHNV and YYDKDF (reference sequence). CDR3 nucleotide sequence: TGTGCCACCAGCGCCGGGGGGACCTATGGCTATGGCTACACCTTC. Residues: CATSAGGTYGYGYTF.

This clonotype was seen many times. V usage is TRBV19 and J usage is TRBJ2-5; 8 nucleotides match TRBD2. The V gene end was trimmed by 5 bases and the J gene end by 3 bases; junction bases not matched to a gene: 2. Germline CDR1 is LNHDA and CDR2 is SQIVND (reference sequence). This CDR3 comprises 13 residues. CDR3 nucleotide sequence: TGTGCCAGTAGTTTTAGCGGGGAAGAGACCCAGTACTTC. This gives the protein CASSFSGEETQYF.

Concerning this clonotype itself: This may be a read error, as it is one base from a much larger clone. V is TRBV7-8 and J is TRBJ2-1; 11 bases agree with TRBD2. V trimming: 5 bases; J trimming: 6 bases; junction bases outside the gene matches: 3. The CDR3 sequence is 14 residues long. Germline-derived CDR1 and CDR2 are SGHVS and FQNEAQ. CDR3 bases: TGTGCCAGCAGCGACGGACTAGCGGGCAATGAGCAGTTCTTC. It translates to CASSDGLAGNEQFF.

This chain uses TRBV24-1 with TRBJ1-2, with 10 positions matching TRBD1. Germline V gene data show CDR1 as KGHDR and CDR2 as SFDVKD. V gave up 1 base and J gave up 7 bases; unmatched junction bases: 5. The CDR3 is 15 residues long. The CDR3 DNA follows: TGTGCCACCAGTGATTTCAGCGGACAGGGGGTTGGCTACACCTTC. Its protein product is CATSDFSGQGVGYTF.

The CDR3 region is CSAIKTGQPTDTQYF. CDR3 nucleotides: TGCAGTGCTATCAAGACGGGACAACCCACAGATACGCAGTATTTT. J is TRBJ2-3 and V is TRBV20-1; D may be TRBD1 (6 bases). This CDR3 has 15 amino acids. CDR1 and CDR2 from the germline V gene are DFQATT and SNEGSKA (reference sequence). V dropped 4 bases and J dropped 2 bases, with 16 bases sitting between them.

This clonotype was observed at least ten times. The CDR3 region is CASSLEGSGRRETQYF. CDR3 nucleotide sequence: TGTGCCAGCAGCTTAGAGGGTAGCGGAAGGAGGGAGACCCAGTACTTC. The chain uses TRBV7-2 and TRBJ2-5; D is possibly TRBD2 (6 bases). Germline-derived CDR1 and CDR2 are SGHTA and FQGNSA. With 1 base removed from V and 5 bases from J, the gap between germline ends came to 17 bases. The CDR3 length is 16 residues. The full variable domain, rest sourced from reference TRBV7-2 and TRBJ2-5, is GAGVSQSPSNKVTEKGKDVELRCDPISGHTALYWYRQSLGQGLEFLIYFQGNSAPDKSGLPSDRFSAERTGGSVSTLTIQRTQQEDSAVYLCASSLEGSGRRETQYFGPGTRLLVL.

This chain connects TRBV5-6 to TRBJ2-7; D remains ambiguous. The end of the DNA fits TRBJ2-1 better, so the J call may be wrong. The germline V gene has CDR1 SGHDT and CDR2 YYEEEE. The CDR3 is made up of 14 amino acids. Here the CDR3 reads CASSSLVVGNEQFF. The CDR3 DNA follows: TGTGCCAGCAGCTCCTTAGTTGTCGGCAATGAGCAGTTCTTC.